This T cell receptor beta chain came from a study of control samples from healthy donors and cancer patients. Clones were read by immunoSEQ multiplex PCR, and TCRdb kept only the in-frame ones, dropping some. The table lists roughly 100,000 clones, roughly 92% of them singletons, with 2.5% to 3.5% in the top ten. The sequence was collected from a human donor in good health. The donor label of this sample is uncertain. Sequences were obtained from blood.

The CDR3 nucleotides are TGCAGTGCCAAGGGGGCAGATACGCAGTATTTT. This encodes CSAKGADTQYF. The chain employs TRBV20-1 and TRBJ2-3; possibly TRBD1 for D (6 bases). There are 11 residues in the CDR3. Germline lookup yields CDR1 DFQATT and CDR2 SNEGSKA (reference sequence). V shed 6 bases and J shed 4 bases, with 8 bases lying between them.